This TCR beta chain was identified during a study of blood T cell repertoires in COVID-19. The wider study: Samples came from the United States, Italy and Spain, spanning acute and convalescent COVID-19. Nucleic acid was either cDNA or gDNA, and it came from T cells, B-cell-depleted T cells, or PBMCs.

Original analysis: It was from reference gene primer amplification that nucleated cell counts were estimated. TCRdb's table, derived via immunoSEQ multiplex PCR, lists solely in-frame clones and lacks some. V, J and clone size are those of that table, while D and trimming were read from the DNA. The sample holds tens of thousands of clones; 82% are singletons and the top ten take 7% to 9%. The CDR3 is 14 residues long. Trimming cost V 1 base and J 5 bases, with 11 bases left between them. CDR1 is SGHAT and CDR2 is FQDESV in the germline V gene (reference sequence). What was sequenced was peripheral blood. The V gene is TRBV11-1, the J gene TRBJ1-1; TRBD1 is a possible D gene (5 bases). This sequence was found in a human donor in a cohort sampled during active COVID-19. Here the CDR3 reads CASSLGGARTEAFF. CDR3 DNA: TGTGCCAGCAGCTTAGGCGGGGCGAGGACTGAAGCTTTCTTT.